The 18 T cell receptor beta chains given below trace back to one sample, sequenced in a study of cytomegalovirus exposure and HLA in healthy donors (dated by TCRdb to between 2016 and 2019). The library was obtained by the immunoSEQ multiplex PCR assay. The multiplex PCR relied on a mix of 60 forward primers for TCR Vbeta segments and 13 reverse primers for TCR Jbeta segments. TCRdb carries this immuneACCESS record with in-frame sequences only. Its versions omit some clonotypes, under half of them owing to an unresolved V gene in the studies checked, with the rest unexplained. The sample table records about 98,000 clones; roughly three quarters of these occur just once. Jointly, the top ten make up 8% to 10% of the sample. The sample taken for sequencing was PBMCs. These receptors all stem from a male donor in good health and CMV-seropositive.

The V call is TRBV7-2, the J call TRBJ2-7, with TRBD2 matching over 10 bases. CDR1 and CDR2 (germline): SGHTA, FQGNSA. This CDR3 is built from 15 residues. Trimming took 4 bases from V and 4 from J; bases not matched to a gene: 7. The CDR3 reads CASSSRLAGLYEQYF. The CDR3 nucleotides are TGTGCCAGCAGCTCCCGACTAGCGGGCCTATACGAGCAGTACTTC.

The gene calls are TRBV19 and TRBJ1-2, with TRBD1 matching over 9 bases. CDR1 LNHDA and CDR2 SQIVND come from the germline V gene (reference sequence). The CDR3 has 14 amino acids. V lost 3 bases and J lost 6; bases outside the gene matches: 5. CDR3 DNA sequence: TGTGCCAGTAGTATGAGGGACAGGGTGAATGGCTACACCTTC. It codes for CASSMRDRVNGYTF.

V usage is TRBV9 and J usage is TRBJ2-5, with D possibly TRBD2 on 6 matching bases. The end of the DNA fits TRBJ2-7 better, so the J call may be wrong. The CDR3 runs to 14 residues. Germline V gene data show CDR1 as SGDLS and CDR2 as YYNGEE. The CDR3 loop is CASSVEASAYEQYF. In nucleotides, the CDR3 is TGTGCCAGCAGCGTAGAGGCTAGCGCGTACGAGCAGTACTTC.

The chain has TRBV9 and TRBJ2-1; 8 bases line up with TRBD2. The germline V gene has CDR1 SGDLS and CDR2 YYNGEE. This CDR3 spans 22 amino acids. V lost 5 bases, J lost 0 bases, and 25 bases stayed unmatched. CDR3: CASSPTPKLAEATRGSYNEQFF. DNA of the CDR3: TGTGCCAGCAGTCCTACCCCTAAACTAGCGGAAGCAACCAGGGGCTCCTACAATGAGCAGTTCTTC.

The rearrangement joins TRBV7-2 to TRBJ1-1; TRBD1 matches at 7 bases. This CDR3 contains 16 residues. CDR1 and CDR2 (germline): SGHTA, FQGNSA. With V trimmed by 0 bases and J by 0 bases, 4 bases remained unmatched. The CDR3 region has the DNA TGTGCCAGCAGCTTAGCAACACAGGGGATGAACACTGAAGCTTTCTTT. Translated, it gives CASSLATQGMNTEAFF.

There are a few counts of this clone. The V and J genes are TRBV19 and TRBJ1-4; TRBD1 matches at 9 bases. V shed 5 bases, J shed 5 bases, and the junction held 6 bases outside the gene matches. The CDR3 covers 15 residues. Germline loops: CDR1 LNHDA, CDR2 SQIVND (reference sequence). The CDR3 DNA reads TGTGCCAGTAGTCGCTCCGGGACAGGGAATGAAAAACTGTTTTTT. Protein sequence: CASSRSGTGNEKLFF. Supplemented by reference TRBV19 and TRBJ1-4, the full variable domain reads DGGITQSPKYLFRKEGQNVTLSCEQNLNHDAMYWYRQDPGQGLRLIYYSQIVNDFQKGDIAEGYSVSREKKESFPLTVTSAQKNPTAFYLCASSRSGTGNEKLFFGSGTQLSVL.

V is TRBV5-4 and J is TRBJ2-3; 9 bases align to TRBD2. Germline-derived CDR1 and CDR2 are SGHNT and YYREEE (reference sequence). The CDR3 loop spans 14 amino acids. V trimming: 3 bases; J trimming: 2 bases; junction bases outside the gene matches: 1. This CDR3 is CASSWTSATDTQYF. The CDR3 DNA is TGTGCCAGCAGCTGGACTAGCGCCACAGATACGCAGTATTTT.

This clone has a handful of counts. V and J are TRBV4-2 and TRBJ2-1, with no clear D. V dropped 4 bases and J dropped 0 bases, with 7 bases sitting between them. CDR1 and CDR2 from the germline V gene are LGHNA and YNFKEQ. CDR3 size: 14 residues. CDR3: CASSPLSSYNEQFF. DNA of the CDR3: TGTGCCAGCAGCCCGCTTAGCTCCTACAATGAGCAGTTCTTC.

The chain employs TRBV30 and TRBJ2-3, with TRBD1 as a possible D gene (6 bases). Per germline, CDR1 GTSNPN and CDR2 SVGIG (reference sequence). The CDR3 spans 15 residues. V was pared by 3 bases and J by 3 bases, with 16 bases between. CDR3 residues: CAWSTGTGVTDTQYF. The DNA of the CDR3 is TGTGCCTGGAGCACAGGGACGGGTGTAACAGATACGCAGTATTTT.

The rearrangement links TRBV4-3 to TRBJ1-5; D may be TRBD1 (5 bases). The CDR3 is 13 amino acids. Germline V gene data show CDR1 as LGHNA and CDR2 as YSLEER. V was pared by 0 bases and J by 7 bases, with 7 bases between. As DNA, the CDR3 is TGCGCCAGCAGCCAAGAAAGGGGCCAGCCCCAGCATTTT. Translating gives CASSQERGQPQHF.

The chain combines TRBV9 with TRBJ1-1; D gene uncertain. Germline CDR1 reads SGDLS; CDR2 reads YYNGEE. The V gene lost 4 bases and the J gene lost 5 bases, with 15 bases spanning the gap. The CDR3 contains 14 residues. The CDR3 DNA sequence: TGTGCCAGCAGCCCCCGTTCTGGGAGGACTGAAGCTTTCTTT. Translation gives CASSPRSGRTEAFF. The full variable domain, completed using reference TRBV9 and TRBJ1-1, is DSGVTQTPKHLITATGQRVTLRCSPRSGDLSVYWYQQSLDQGLQFLIQYYNGEERAKGNILERFSAQQFPDLHSELNLSSLELGDSALYFCASSPRSGRTEAFFGQGTRLTVV.

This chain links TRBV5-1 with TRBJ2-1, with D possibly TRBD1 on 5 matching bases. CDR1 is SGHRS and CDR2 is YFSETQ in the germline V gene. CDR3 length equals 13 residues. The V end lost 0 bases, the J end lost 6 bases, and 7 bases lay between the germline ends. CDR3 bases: TGCGCCAGCAGCTTGGGTAGGGGCAATGAGCAGTTCTTC. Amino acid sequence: CASSLGRGNEQFF.

CDR3 nucleotide sequence: TGTGCCAGCAGCTTCAGTTACACTGAAGCTTTCTTT. The encoded protein is CASSFSYTEAFF. This sequence joins TRBV5-6 and TRBJ1-1; D is ambiguous. The germline gives CDR1 SGHDT, CDR2 YYEEEE. V was trimmed by 2 bases and J by 3 bases, leaving 5 bases between them. The CDR3 loop spans 12 amino acids.

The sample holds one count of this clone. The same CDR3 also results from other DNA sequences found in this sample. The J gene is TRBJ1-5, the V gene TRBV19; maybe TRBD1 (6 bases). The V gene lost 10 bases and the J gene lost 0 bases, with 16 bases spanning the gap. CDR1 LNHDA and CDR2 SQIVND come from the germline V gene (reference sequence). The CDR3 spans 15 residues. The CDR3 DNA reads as TGTGCCACCGTCGACAGGTCCTATAGCAATCAGCCCCAGCATTTT. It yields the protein CATVDRSYSNQPQHF.

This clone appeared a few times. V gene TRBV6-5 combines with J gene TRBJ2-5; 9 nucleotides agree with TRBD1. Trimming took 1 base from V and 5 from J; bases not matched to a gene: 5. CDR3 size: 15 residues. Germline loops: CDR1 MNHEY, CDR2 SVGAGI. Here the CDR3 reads CASSYWTGAGETQYF. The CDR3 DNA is TGTGCCAGCAGTTACTGGACAGGGGCGGGGGAGACCCAGTACTTC.

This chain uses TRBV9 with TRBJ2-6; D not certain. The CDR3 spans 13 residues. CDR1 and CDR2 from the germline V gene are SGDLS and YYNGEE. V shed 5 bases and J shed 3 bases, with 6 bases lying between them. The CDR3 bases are TGTGCCAGCAGTGCTAGTGGGGCCAACGTCCTGACTTTC. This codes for CASSASGANVLTF.

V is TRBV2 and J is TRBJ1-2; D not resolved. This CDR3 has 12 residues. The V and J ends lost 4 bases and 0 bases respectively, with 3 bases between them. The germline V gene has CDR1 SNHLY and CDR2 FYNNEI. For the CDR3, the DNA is TGTGCCAGCAGTGGCGCTAACTATGGCTACACCTTC. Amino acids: CASSGANYGYTF.

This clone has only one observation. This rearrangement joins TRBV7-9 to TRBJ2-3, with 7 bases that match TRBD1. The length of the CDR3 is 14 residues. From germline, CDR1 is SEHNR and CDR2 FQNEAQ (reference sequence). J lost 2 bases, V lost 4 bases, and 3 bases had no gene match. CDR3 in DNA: TGTGCCAGCAGCTCGGGACAGTCCACAGATACGCAGTATTTT. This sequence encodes CASSSGQSTDTQYF.